This TCR beta chain originates from a study of cytomegalovirus exposure and HLA in healthy donors. The study's findings and limits: Accounts indicate the classifier identified cytomegalovirus status with strong specificity and sensitivity.

TCRdb keeps only in-frame clones here, not all; method: immunoSEQ multiplex PCR. The sample lists some 260,000 clones, roughly 84% occurring once. Comment on this clone: Its antigen is not known.

The V gene's germline CDR1 is LNHDA and CDR2 SQIVND (reference sequence). The ends were cut back, 2 bases at V and 7 bases at J, with 14 bases in the middle. The CDR3 contains 14 residues. This TCR was recovered from a man aged 18 to 35 in good health and CMV-seropositive. The J gene is TRBJ1-1, the V gene TRBV19; possibly TRBD1 for D (6 bases). The sample comprised PBMCs. This chain's CDR3 is CASSISAGDSEAFF. The CDR3 DNA reads TGTGCCAGTAGTATATCGGCAGGGGATAGTGAAGCTTTCTTT.